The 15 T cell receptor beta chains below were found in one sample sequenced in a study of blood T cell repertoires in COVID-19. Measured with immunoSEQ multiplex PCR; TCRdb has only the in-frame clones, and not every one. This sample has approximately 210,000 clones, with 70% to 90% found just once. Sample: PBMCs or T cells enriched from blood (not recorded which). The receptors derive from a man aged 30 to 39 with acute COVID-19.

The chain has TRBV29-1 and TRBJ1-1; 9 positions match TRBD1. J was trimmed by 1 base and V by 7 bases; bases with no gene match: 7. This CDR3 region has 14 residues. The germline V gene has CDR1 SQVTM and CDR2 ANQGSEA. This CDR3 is CSAHWGQGNTEAFF. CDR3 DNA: TGCAGCGCCCACTGGGGACAGGGGAACACTGAAGCTTTCTTT.

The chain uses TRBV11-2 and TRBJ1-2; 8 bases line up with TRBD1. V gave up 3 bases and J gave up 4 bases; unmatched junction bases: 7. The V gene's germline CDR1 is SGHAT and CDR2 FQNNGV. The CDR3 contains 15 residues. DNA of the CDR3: TGTGCCAGCAGCTTGGCCGGACAGGGCCTCTATGGCTACACCTTC. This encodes CASSLAGQGLYGYTF.

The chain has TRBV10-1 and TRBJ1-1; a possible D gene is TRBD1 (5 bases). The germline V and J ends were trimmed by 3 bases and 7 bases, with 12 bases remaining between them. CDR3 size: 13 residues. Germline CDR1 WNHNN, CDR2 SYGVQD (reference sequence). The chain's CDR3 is CASSDSARGEAFF. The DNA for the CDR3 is TGCGCCAGCAGTGATTCTGCTAGGGGTGAAGCTTTCTTT.

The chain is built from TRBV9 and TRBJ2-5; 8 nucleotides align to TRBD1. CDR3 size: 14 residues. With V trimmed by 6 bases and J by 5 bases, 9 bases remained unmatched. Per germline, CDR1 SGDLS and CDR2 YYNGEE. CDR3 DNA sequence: TGTGCCAGCACCGCGGGACAGGCAGGGGAGACCCAGTACTTC. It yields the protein CASTAGQAGETQYF.

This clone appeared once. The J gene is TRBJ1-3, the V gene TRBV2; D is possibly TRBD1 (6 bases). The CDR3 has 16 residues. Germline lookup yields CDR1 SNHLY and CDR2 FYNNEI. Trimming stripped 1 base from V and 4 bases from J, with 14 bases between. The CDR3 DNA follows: TGTGCCAGCAGTGAAGACGGACAGTACCCAGGAAACACCATATATTTT. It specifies CASSEDGQYPGNTIYF.

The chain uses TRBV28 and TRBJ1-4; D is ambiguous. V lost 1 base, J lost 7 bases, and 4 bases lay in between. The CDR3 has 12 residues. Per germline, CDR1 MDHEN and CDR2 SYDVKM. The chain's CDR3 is CASSLFSEKLFF. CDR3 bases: TGTGCCAGCAGTTTATTCAGTGAAAAACTGTTTTTT.

The CDR3 sequence is CASRVQGPNTEAFF. The CDR3 DNA reads TGTGCCAGCCGAGTACAGGGGCCTAACACTGAAGCTTTCTTT. The chain is built from TRBV27 and TRBJ1-1; 7 positions match TRBD1. This CDR3 is 14 amino acids long. J gave up 2 bases and V 8 bases, and 8 bases lay outside the gene matches. Germline assignment: CDR1 MNHEY and CDR2 SMNVEV (reference sequence).

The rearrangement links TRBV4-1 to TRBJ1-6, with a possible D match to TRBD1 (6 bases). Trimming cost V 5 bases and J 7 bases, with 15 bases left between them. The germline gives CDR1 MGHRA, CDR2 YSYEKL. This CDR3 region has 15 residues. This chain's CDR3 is CASSMSDRPNSPLHF. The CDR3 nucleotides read TGCGCCAGCAGCATGTCTGACAGGCCCAATTCACCCCTCCACTTT.

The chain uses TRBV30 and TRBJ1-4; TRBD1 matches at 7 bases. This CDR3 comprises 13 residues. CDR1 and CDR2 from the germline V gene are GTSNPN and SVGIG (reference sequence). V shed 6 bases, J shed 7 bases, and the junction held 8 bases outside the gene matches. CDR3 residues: CACDDRDGEKLFF. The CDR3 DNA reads TGTGCCTGCGACGACAGGGACGGTGAAAAACTGTTTTTT. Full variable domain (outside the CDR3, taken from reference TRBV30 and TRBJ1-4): SQTIHQWPATLVQPVGSPLSLECTVEGTSNPNLYWYRQAAGRGLQLLFYSVGIGQISSEVPQNLSASRPQDRQFILSSKKLLLSDSGFYLCACDDRDGEKLFFGSGTQLSVL.

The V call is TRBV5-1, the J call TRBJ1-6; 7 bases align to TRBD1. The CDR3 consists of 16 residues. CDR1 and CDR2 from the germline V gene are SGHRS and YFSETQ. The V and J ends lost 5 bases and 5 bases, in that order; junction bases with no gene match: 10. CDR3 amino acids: CASRPGPGGDNSPLHF. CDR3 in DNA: TGCGCCAGCAGACCCGGGCCAGGGGGAGATAATTCACCCCTCCACTTT.

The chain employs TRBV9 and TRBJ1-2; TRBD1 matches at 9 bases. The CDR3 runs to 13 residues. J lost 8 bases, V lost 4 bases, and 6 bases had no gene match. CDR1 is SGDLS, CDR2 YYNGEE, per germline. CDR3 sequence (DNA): TGTGCCAGCAGCTTCGGACAGGGGAGGGGCTACACCTTC. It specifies CASSFGQGRGYTF.

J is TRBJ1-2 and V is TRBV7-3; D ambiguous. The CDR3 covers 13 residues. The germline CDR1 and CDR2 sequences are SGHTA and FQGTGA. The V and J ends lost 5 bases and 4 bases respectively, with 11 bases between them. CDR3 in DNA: TGTGCCAGCAGCCTTCATGAGGGCTATGGCTACACCTTC. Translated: CASSLHEGYGYTF.

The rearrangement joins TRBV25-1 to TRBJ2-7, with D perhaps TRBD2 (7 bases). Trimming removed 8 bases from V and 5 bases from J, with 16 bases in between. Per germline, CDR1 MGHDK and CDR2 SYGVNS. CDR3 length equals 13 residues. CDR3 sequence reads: CASWGGGVNEQYF. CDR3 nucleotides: TGTGCCAGCTGGGGAGGGGGGGTTAACGAGCAGTACTTC.

The CDR3 here is CASSPALDEQYF. For the CDR3, the DNA is TGTGCCAGCTCACCCGCCTTAGACGAGCAGTACTTC. The gene calls are TRBV18 and TRBJ2-7, with D unresolved. The germline V gene encodes CDR1 KGHSH and CDR2 LQKENI. The ends were cut back, 3 bases at V and 5 bases at J, with 8 bases in the middle. This CDR3 is built from 12 residues.

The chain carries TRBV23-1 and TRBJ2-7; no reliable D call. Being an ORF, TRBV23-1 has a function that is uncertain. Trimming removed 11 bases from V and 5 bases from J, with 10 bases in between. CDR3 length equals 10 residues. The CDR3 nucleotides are TGCGCCCCCAGGATACACGAGCAGTACTTC. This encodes CAPRIHEQYF.